These 24 T cell receptor beta chains share one sample of origin, sequenced in a study of blood T cell repertoires in COVID-19. TCRdb keeps only in-frame clones here, not all; method: immunoSEQ multiplex PCR. This table holds fewer than 400,000 clones, 85% found once. The sequenced sample was PBMCs or T cells enriched from blood (not recorded which). These receptors all stem from a woman aged 25-40 years who had been exposed to COVID-19.

This sequence joins TRBV4-3 and TRBJ1-5, with D possibly matching TRBD1 (5 bases). V was cut by 0 bases and J by 1 base, with 13 bases left in between. The CDR3 contains 17 residues. CDR1 and CDR2 from the germline V gene are LGHNA and YSLEER. This CDR3 is CASSQEAGGVSNQPQHF. The DNA for the CDR3 is TGCGCCAGCAGCCAAGAAGCTGGGGGGGTGAGCAATCAGCCCCAGCATTTT.

The chain carries TRBV19 and TRBJ1-2; D is unresolved. Germline loops: CDR1 LNHDA, CDR2 SQIVND (reference sequence). The CDR3 contains 16 residues. V gave up 5 bases and J gave up 4 bases, with 20 bases separating them. The CDR3 nucleotides are TGTGCCAGTAGTCGTCCCGGGTCTCGGGGTGGCTATGGCTACACCTTC. Translating gives CASSRPGSRGGYGYTF.

This clone was found once. This chain joins TRBV29-1 and TRBJ2-5; D unclear. CDR1 and CDR2 (germline): SQVTM, ANQGSEA. This CDR3 has 12 amino acids. V lost 4 bases, J lost 5 bases, and 11 bases lay in between. Here the CDR3 reads CSVGDPRETQYF. CDR3 coding DNA: TGCAGCGTTGGAGACCCGCGGGAGACCCAGTACTTC.

The V and J genes are TRBV7-9 and TRBJ1-4, with 10 bases that match TRBD1. V lost 5 bases and J lost 4; bases outside the gene matches: 7. The CDR3 covers 16 residues. The germline V gene has CDR1 SEHNR and CDR2 FQNEAQ (reference sequence). DNA of the CDR3: TGTGCCAGCAGCCCACGGGACAGGGGCGATAATGAAAAACTGTTTTTT. Protein: CASSPRDRGDNEKLFF.

Only one count was recorded for this clone. The gene calls are TRBV7-9 and TRBJ1-4, with 7 nucleotides matching TRBD1. The CDR3 length is 16 residues. Germline V lookup: CDR1 SEHNR, CDR2 FQNEAQ (reference sequence). Germline trimming cut 5 bases from V and 2 bases from J; bases unmatched to any gene: 8. The CDR3, as DNA: TGTGCCAGCAGCCCGGGGGAGACAGGGACTAATGAAAAACTGTTTTTT. Residues: CASSPGETGTNEKLFF.

The chain uses TRBV4-3 and TRBJ2-1, with D possibly matching TRBD2 (7 bases). The germline gives CDR1 LGHNA, CDR2 YSLEER. The V gene lost 4 bases and the J gene lost 3 bases, with 16 bases spanning the gap. This CDR3 is built from 16 residues. The CDR3 reads CASSRQAGGLYNEQFF. As DNA, the CDR3 is TGCGCCAGCAGCCGACAAGCCGGGGGGCTCTACAATGAGCAGTTCTTC.

The V call is TRBV9, the J call TRBJ2-5; 8 bases line up with TRBD2. CDR1 is SGDLS, CDR2 YYNGEE, per germline. CDR3 length: 15 amino acids. J was trimmed by 4 bases and V by 3 bases; bases with no gene match: 8. The CDR3 region is CASSAWTSPTETQYF. The CDR3 nucleotides are TGTGCCAGCAGCGCCTGGACTAGCCCGACAGAGACCCAGTACTTC.

V usage is TRBV30 and J usage is TRBJ1-5; maybe TRBD1 (5 bases). Germline V gives CDR1 GTSNPN, CDR2 SVGIG (reference sequence). The CDR3 is 15 amino acids. The V end was cut by 3 bases, the J end by 7 bases, with 19 bases between. The CDR3 spells CAWRGEGRREQPQHF. The CDR3 DNA is TGTGCCTGGAGGGGGGAGGGACGTCGAGAGCAGCCCCAGCATTTT.

This chain joins TRBV7-9 and TRBJ2-1; possibly TRBD2 for D (5 bases). CDR1 and CDR2 from the germline V gene are SEHNR and FQNEAQ (reference sequence). The CDR3 contains 16 residues. V shed 4 bases and J shed 6 bases, with 19 bases lying between them. The CDR3 region has the DNA TGTGCCAGCAGCTCCAACCGGGATTCTAATCGCAATGAGCAGTTCTTC. Amino acid sequence: CASSSNRDSNRNEQFF. The full variable domain, its missing parts supplied by reference TRBV7-9 and TRBJ2-1, is DTGVSQNPRHKITKRGQNVTFRCDPISEHNRLYWYRQTLGQGPEFLTYFQNEAQLEKSRLLSDRFSAERPKGSFSTLEIQRTEQGDSAMYLCASSSNRDSNRNEQFFGPGTRLTVL.

The chain joins TRBV10-3 to TRBJ1-1, with no clear D. The CDR3 is made up of 13 amino acids. Trimming cost V 6 bases and J 0 bases, with 8 bases left between them. The germline CDR1 and CDR2 sequences are ENHRY and SYGVKD. The CDR3 spells CAIRLKMNTEAFF. In DNA, the CDR3 is TGTGCCATCAGACTCAAAATGAACACTGAAGCTTTCTTT.

This chain connects TRBV21-1 to TRBJ1-6; the DNA was not compared with TRBD1, the D call given in the table. TRBV21-1 is given as a pseudogene. The CDR3 sequence is 15 residues long. CDR3 DNA: TGTGCCAGCAGCGGACGAACAGGGGGCCAATCACCCCTCCACTTT. It specifies CASSGRTGGQSPLHF.

The rearrangement links TRBV30 to TRBJ2-5, with D uncertain. V lost 2 bases and J lost 3, with 7 bases in between. The CDR3 covers 12 residues. Germline-derived CDR1 and CDR2 are GTSNPN and SVGIG (reference sequence). This CDR3 reads CAWSRSEETQYF. Written as DNA, the CDR3 is TGTGCCTGGAGTAGGAGCGAAGAGACCCAGTACTTC.

In its sample, this clone was seen many times. The rearrangement links TRBV6-4 to TRBJ2-1, with 9 bases aligning to TRBD2. The germline V gene has CDR1 MRHNA and CDR2 SNTAGT. This CDR3 has 17 amino acids. Trimming took 7 bases from V and 2 from J; bases not matched to a gene: 12. CDR3 loop: CASNWALAGETYNEQFF. CDR3 nucleotide sequence: TGTGCCAGCAATTGGGCCTTAGCGGGAGAAACCTACAATGAGCAGTTCTTC.

The chain uses TRBV30 and TRBJ2-3, with 8 nucleotides matching TRBD2. CDR3 length equals 15 residues. The J segment lost 6 bases and the V segment lost 0 bases, leaving 8 bases of the junction unmatched. Germline CDR1 and CDR2: GTSNPN and SVGIG (reference sequence). The CDR3 DNA reads as TGTGCCTGGAGTGTCGCGACCCCGGGAGGGGATACGCAGTATTTT. This encodes CAWSVATPGGDTQYF.

V and J are TRBV29-1 and TRBJ1-1; D perhaps matches TRBD1 (5 bases). Deletions cut 7 bases from V and 4 bases from J, with 19 bases between. Germline assignment: CDR1 SQVTM and CDR2 ANQGSEA. The CDR3 has 14 amino acids. The DNA for the CDR3 is TGCAGCGCCGCCGGGCACTTCGGGGGCACTGAAGCTTTCTTT. This sequence encodes CSAAGHFGGTEAFF.

The V gene is TRBV6-5, the J gene TRBJ1-1; tentatively, D is TRBD1 (5 bases). CDR1 is MNHEY, CDR2 SVGAGI, per germline. V lost 10 bases, J lost 1 base, and 13 bases lay in between. The CDR3 extends over 13 amino acids. CDR3 DNA sequence: TGTGCCACCCCACGGGGGGGGAACACTGAAGCTTTCTTT. It codes for CATPRGGNTEAFF.

V is TRBV4-3 and J is TRBJ2-3; 8 bases align to TRBD2. After removal of 0 bases from V and 5 bases from J, the junction contained 7 bases not matched to a gene. This CDR3 is built from 16 residues. Germline CDR1 LGHNA, CDR2 YSLEER. CDR3 sequence: CASSQDGSGGRDTQYF. The CDR3, as DNA: TGCGCCAGCAGCCAAGATGGGAGCGGGGGAAGAGATACGCAGTATTTT.

This clone was seen ten or more times. The V call is TRBV18, the J call TRBJ2-6, with 16 bases identical to TRBD2. CDR1 and CDR2 (germline): KGHSH, LQKENI. The CDR3 runs 20 residues. V was clipped by 5 bases and J by 2 bases; unmatched bases: 9. CDR3 loop: CASSSPGLAGGPTGANVLTF. CDR3 bases: TGTGCCAGCTCATCTCCGGGACTAGCGGGAGGGCCCACTGGGGCCAACGTCCTGACTTTC.

The chain has TRBV3-1 (or the pseudogene TRBV3-2) and TRBJ2-3, with 7 bases identical to TRBD2. Trimming cost V 4 bases and J 5 bases; bases outside gene matches: 0. CDR1 is LGHDT and CDR2 is YNNKEL in the germline V gene (reference sequence). This CDR3 has 12 amino acids. The CDR3 region is CASSPGGDTQYF. CDR3 nucleotide sequence: TGTGCCAGCAGCCCGGGGGGAGATACGCAGTATTTT.

The V call is TRBV12-5, the J call TRBJ2-7; the D gene is possibly TRBD1 (5 bases). CDR1 LGHNT and CDR2 FRNRAP come from the germline V gene. The CDR3 sequence is 16 residues long. Between the trimmed V and J ends, which lost 0 bases and 4 bases, there was a span of 16 bases. The DNA of the CDR3 is TGTGCTAGTGGTTTGGTAGTAACAGGAGCTCGATACGAGCAGTACTTC. Translating gives CASGLVVTGARYEQYF.

The chain recombines TRBV9 with TRBJ1-1, with TRBD1 matching over 7 bases. There are 16 residues in the CDR3. V lost 4 bases to trimming and J lost 0 bases; unmatched junction nucleotides: 9. Germline V lookup: CDR1 SGDLS, CDR2 YYNGEE. Here the CDR3 DNA reads TGTGCCAGCAGCCCCCGGGACAGCCTCATGAACACTGAAGCTTTCTTT. As protein: CASSPRDSLMNTEAFF.

The count of this clone is one. The genes are TRBV7-9 and TRBJ1-1; no clear D gene. V was pared by 1 base and J by 1 base, with 10 bases between. This CDR3 comprises 15 residues. Germline CDR1 SEHNR, CDR2 FQNEAQ (reference sequence). The CDR3 is CASSLGTEKNTEAFF. For the CDR3, the DNA is TGTGCCAGCAGCTTAGGGACTGAGAAGAACACTGAAGCTTTCTTT.

The gene calls are TRBV28 and TRBJ1-2; D possibly corresponds to TRBD1 (6 bases). The CDR3 consists of 14 residues. V lost 1 base, J lost 2 bases, and 8 bases lay in between. Germline assignment: CDR1 MDHEN and CDR2 SYDVKM. CDR3 bases: TGTGCCAGCAGTTTATTACAGGGAAACTATGGCTACACCTTC. It codes for CASSLLQGNYGYTF.

J is TRBJ2-3 and V is TRBV9, with TRBD2 as a possible D gene (7 bases). Germline-derived CDR1 and CDR2 are SGDLS and YYNGEE. This CDR3 is built from 16 residues. Trimming pared 0 bases from V and 0 bases from J, leaving 11 bases between. The CDR3 region is CASSVARGASTDTQYF. In nucleotides, the CDR3 is TGTGCCAGCAGCGTAGCTCGGGGGGCTAGCACAGATACGCAGTATTTT.